These T cell receptor beta chains were read from a single sample in a study of blood T cell repertoires in COVID-19. Repertoires were generated with immunoSEQ multiplex PCR, while TCRdb's copy carries only in-frame clones and drops some. The sample records 180,000 or so clones, around 87% being singletons. Sequenced material: peripheral blood. All receptors derive from a middle-aged man with acute or convalescent COVID-19. CDR3s include the opening cysteine and the closing phenylalanine or tryptophan. The order of the fields is clone size, J gene, V gene, CDR3 length, D gene, CDR3 protein, CDR3 DNA. The D gene is left open where the match is weak. The listing skips clone size in some rows; elsewhere it reads once, few, many or a size class.

clone size: -; J gene: TRBJ2-4; V gene: TRBV6-5; CDR3 length: 12; D gene: TRBD1; CDR3 protein: CASRVTGDIQYF; CDR3 DNA: TGTGCCAGCAGGGTGACAGGGGACATTCAGTACTTC
clone size: -; J gene: TRBJ2-1; V gene: TRBV20-1; CDR3 length: 11; D gene: TRBD2; CDR3 protein: CSASGGGEQFF; CDR3 DNA: TGCAGTGCCAGCGGGGGAGGTGAGCAGTTCTTC
clone size: -; J gene: TRBJ2-2; V gene: TRBV12-3/TRBV12-4; CDR3 length: 13; D gene: TRBD1; CDR3 protein: CASRTQGAGELFF; CDR3 DNA: TGTGCCAGCAGGACACAGGGGGCCGGGGAGCTGTTTTTT
clone size: -; J gene: TRBJ1-6; V gene: TRBV6-5; CDR3 length: 14; D gene: -; CDR3 protein: CASSYQGTNSPLHF; CDR3 DNA: TGTGCCAGCAGTTACCAGGGGACTAATTCACCCCTCCACTTT
clone size: -; J gene: TRBJ2-7; V gene: TRBV27; CDR3 length: 14; D gene: TRBD1; CDR3 protein: CASSFGTGSEEQYF; CDR3 DNA: TGTGCCAGCAGTTTCGGGACAGGGTCTGAAGAGCAGTACTTC
clone size: few; J gene: TRBJ2-2; V gene: TRBV9; CDR3 length: 14; D gene: -; CDR3 protein: CASSPRYSSGELFF; CDR3 DNA: TGTGCCAGCAGCCCTCGTTATTCCTCCGGGGAGCTGTTTTTT
clone size: -; J gene: TRBJ1-4; V gene: TRBV5-1; CDR3 length: 16; D gene: -; CDR3 protein: CASSPHTGTPDEKLFF; CDR3 DNA: TGCGCCAGCAGCCCCCATACCGGGACACCAGATGAAAAACTGTTTTTT
clone size: -; J gene: TRBJ1-1; V gene: TRBV19; CDR3 length: 14; D gene: -; CDR3 protein: CASSFGTVNTEAFF; CDR3 DNA: TGTGCCAGTAGTTTCGGGACTGTGAACACTGAAGCTTTCTTT
clone size: -; J gene: TRBJ2-5; V gene: TRBV5-4; CDR3 length: 17; D gene: TRBD1; CDR3 protein: CASSLRGSTGGQETQYF; CDR3 DNA: TGTGCCAGCAGCTTGAGGGGGTCCACAGGGGGGCAAGAGACCCAGTACTTC
clone size: -; J gene: TRBJ2-6; V gene: TRBV30; CDR3 length: 13; D gene: -; CDR3 protein: CAWSVVGANVLTF; CDR3 DNA: TGTGCCTGGAGTGTCGTTGGGGCCAACGTCCTGACTTTC